This T cell receptor (beta chain) was documented in a study of metastatic and nonmetastatic thyroid tumors. About the study: It was across blood and tumor or nodule tissue from malignant and benign thyroid patients that repertoires were compared. Whole-study results and caveats: Relative to benign nodules, malignant thyroid tumors were reportedly characterized by significantly elevated TCR beta diversity in blood and tumor.

On this clone: Its antigen is not identified.

Among the patients, none had received any treatment before thyroid surgery. TCRdb re-processed the PCR reads through MiXCR. The repertoire includes about 15,000 clones, approximately 32% of them detected once, and approximately 7% sits in the top ten. The TCR sequence derives from a female donor with papillary thyroid cancer or a benign thyroid nodule (not recorded which). Some clones in this sample may be carry-over from other donors' samples. Sequenced material: tumor tissue.

DNA of the CDR3: TGTGCCAGCAGTGGAACAGGGCGACCGGGGAACACTGAAGCTTTCTTT. Translation gives CASSGTGRPGNTEAFF. The chain carries TRBV25-1 and TRBJ1-1; possibly TRBD1 for D (6 bases). The CDR3 extends over 16 amino acids. V was trimmed by 4 bases and J by 1 base, leaving 16 bases between them. The germline gives CDR1 MGHDK, CDR2 SYGVNS. Using reference TRBV25-1 and TRBJ1-1 for the parts outside the CDR3, the full variable domain is EADIYQTPRYLVIGTGKKITLECSQTMGHDKMYWYQQDPGMELHLIHYSYGVNSTEKGDLSSESTVSRIRTEHFPLTLESARPSHTSQYLCASSGTGRPGNTEAFFGQGTRLTVV.